These T cell receptor beta chains were read from a single sample in a study of OX40 agonist ivuxolimab in advanced cancers. TCRdb keeps only in-frame clones here, not all; method: immunoSEQ multiplex PCR. The sample holds roughly 62,000 clones, 84% seen once. Sequencing was performed on CD4+ or CD8+ T cells sorted from blood, taken in a trial of the OX40 agonist ivuxolimab. Receptors originate from an adult with an advanced solid tumor such as melanoma, head and neck, liver or kidney cancer. Each CDR3 is given with its conserved first and last residue. Each record gives: J gene, V gene, clone size, D gene, CDR3 DNA, CDR3 protein. The D gene is left open where the match is weak. Expanded clones get a size class; other rows say once, few or many, or leave the size out.

j_call: TRBJ2-5
v_call: TRBV19
clone_size: NA
d_call: NA
cdr3_nt: TGTGCCAGTAGTGATCCGGGACTCGCGGAGACCCAGTACTTC
cdr3_aa: CASSDPGLAETQYF

j_call: TRBJ2-5
v_call: TRBV2
clone_size: NA
d_call: NA
cdr3_nt: TGTGCCAGCAGTGAATCCAGACAGCAAGAGACCCAGTACTTC
cdr3_aa: CASSESRQQETQYF

j_call: TRBJ2-2
v_call: TRBV5-1
clone_size: NA
d_call: NA
cdr3_nt: TGCGCCAGCAGCCCGCTACGGTCCCCCGGGGAGCTGTTTTTT
cdr3_aa: CASSPLRSPGELFF

j_call: TRBJ1-6
v_call: TRBV7-8
clone_size: NA
d_call: NA
cdr3_nt: TGTGCCAGCAGCAGAGGGCAGGAATCACCCCTCCACTTT
cdr3_aa: CASSRGQESPLHF

j_call: TRBJ2-7
v_call: TRBV5-1
clone_size: NA
d_call: NA
cdr3_nt: TGCGCCAGCAGCCGAACCCGGGGGACCTACGAGCAGTACTTC
cdr3_aa: CASSRTRGTYEQYF

j_call: TRBJ1-3
v_call: TRBV19
clone_size: NA
d_call: NA
cdr3_nt: TGTGCCAGTAGTGATGCCACGAGCTCTGGAAACACCATATATTTT
cdr3_aa: CASSDATSSGNTIYF

j_call: TRBJ1-6
v_call: TRBV15
clone_size: medium-sized
d_call: TRBD1
cdr3_nt: TGTGCCACCAGCAGAGAAGGGGGCAGGGCAGGGAGAAGGAATTCACCCCTCCACTTT
cdr3_aa: CATSREGGRAGRRNSPLHF

j_call: TRBJ2-1
v_call: TRBV5-1
clone_size: NA
d_call: TRBD1
cdr3_nt: TGCGCCAGCAGCCAAACCGGACAGGACCGCATCTACAATGAGCAGTTCTTC
cdr3_aa: CASSQTGQDRIYNEQFF

j_call: TRBJ2-1
v_call: TRBV4-1
clone_size: NA
d_call: TRBD1
cdr3_nt: TGCGCCAGCAGCGAAGAGGGGGCCTCCTACAATGAGCAGTTCTTC
cdr3_aa: CASSEEGASYNEQFF

j_call: TRBJ1-2
v_call: TRBV6-1
clone_size: NA
d_call: NA
cdr3_nt: TGTGCCAGCAGTGGGGCAGGGCGGAACTATGGCTACACCTTC
cdr3_aa: CASSGAGRNYGYTF

j_call: TRBJ2-7
v_call: TRBV19
clone_size: NA
d_call: NA
cdr3_nt: TGTGCCAGTAGTATCGGGGGACAGTCCTACGAGCAGTACTTC
cdr3_aa: CASSIGGQSYEQYF

j_call: TRBJ1-3
v_call: TRBV9
clone_size: NA
d_call: NA
cdr3_nt: TGTGCCAGCAGCGTAGATTTGGGGGACACCATATATTTT
cdr3_aa: CASSVDLGDTIYF

j_call: TRBJ1-3
v_call: TRBV6-1
clone_size: NA
d_call: TRBD1
cdr3_nt: TGTGCCAGCAGTGGAGCGGGGACAGGGAGCTCTGGAAACACCATATATTTT
cdr3_aa: CASSGAGTGSSGNTIYF

j_call: TRBJ1-1
v_call: TRBV7-9
clone_size: NA
d_call: NA
cdr3_nt: TGTGCCAGCAGCTGGGCCCCGAACACTGAAGCTTTCTTT
cdr3_aa: CASSWAPNTEAFF

j_call: TRBJ2-3
v_call: TRBV5-5
clone_size: NA
d_call: NA
cdr3_nt: TGTGCCAGCAGCTTGGCCTTTCTCACAGATACGCAGTATTTT
cdr3_aa: CASSLAFLTDTQYF

j_call: TRBJ1-2
v_call: TRBV7-2
clone_size: NA
d_call: NA
cdr3_nt: TGTGCCAGCAGCTTTCGGATGAACTATGGCTACACCTTC
cdr3_aa: CASSFRMNYGYTF

j_call: TRBJ1-5
v_call: TRBV7-8
clone_size: NA
d_call: NA
cdr3_nt: TGTGCCAGCAGCTTAGGAGGGGGGGCGATGAATCAGCCCCAGCATTTT
cdr3_aa: CASSLGGGAMNQPQHF

j_call: TRBJ2-1
v_call: TRBV9
clone_size: NA
d_call: TRBD2
cdr3_nt: TGTGCCAGCAGCGGCCCTCCTCTAGCGGGGACAAGTGAGCAGTTCTTC
cdr3_aa: CASSGPPLAGTSEQFF

j_call: TRBJ1-3
v_call: TRBV19
clone_size: NA
d_call: NA
cdr3_nt: TGTGCCAGTAGTATCTTCGGGCCCTCTGGAAACACCATATATTTT
cdr3_aa: CASSIFGPSGNTIYF

j_call: TRBJ2-1
v_call: TRBV2
clone_size: NA
d_call: NA
cdr3_nt: TGTGCCAGCTTCGCCGGGACCTCTCACCGCAATGAGCAGTTCTTC
cdr3_aa: CASFAGTSHRNEQFF

j_call: TRBJ2-3
v_call: TRBV15
clone_size: NA
d_call: NA
cdr3_nt: TGTGCCACCAGCAGAGCAGGGGGGGGGCTAGATACGCAGTATTTT
cdr3_aa: CATSRAGGGLDTQYF

j_call: TRBJ1-1
v_call: TRBV5-4
clone_size: NA
d_call: TRBD1
cdr3_nt: TGTGCCAGCAGCTTCCTGGACAGGCCCGGAACTGAAGCTTTCTTT
cdr3_aa: CASSFLDRPGTEAFF

j_call: TRBJ1-1
v_call: TRBV19
clone_size: NA
d_call: TRBD1
cdr3_nt: TGTGCCAGTAGGACTGGGACAGGGGGTGCGAACACTGAAGCTTTCTTT
cdr3_aa: CASRTGTGGANTEAFF

j_call: TRBJ1-5
v_call: TRBV28
clone_size: NA
d_call: NA
cdr3_nt: TGTGCCAGCCTAGGGGGGAATAGCAATCAGCCCCAGCATTTT
cdr3_aa: CASLGGNSNQPQHF

j_call: TRBJ1-6
v_call: TRBV6-5
clone_size: few
d_call: TRBD1
cdr3_nt: TGTGCCAGCAGTTCTCAGGGGGCAGGTTCACCCCTCCACTTT
cdr3_aa: CASSSQGAGSPLHF

j_call: TRBJ2-2
v_call: TRBV18
clone_size: NA
d_call: TRBD1
cdr3_nt: TGTGCCAGCTCACCGACCGGGACAGTTGGTTTCGGGGAGCTGTTTTTT
cdr3_aa: CASSPTGTVGFGELFF

j_call: TRBJ1-5
v_call: TRBV28
clone_size: NA
d_call: TRBD1
cdr3_nt: TGTGCCAGCAGTTCGGGACAGGCGGGCAATCAGCCCCAGCATTTT
cdr3_aa: CASSSGQAGNQPQHF

j_call: TRBJ1-2
v_call: TRBV6-1
clone_size: few
d_call: TRBD1
cdr3_nt: TGTGCCAGCAGGGAGACAGGGGGAGGCTACACCTTC
cdr3_aa: CASRETGGGYTF

j_call: TRBJ2-7
v_call: TRBV7-4
clone_size: NA
d_call: NA
cdr3_nt: TGTGCCAGCAGCTTACCTCTTCAGGGTCCCTCCTACGAGCAGTACTTC
cdr3_aa: CASSLPLQGPSYEQYF

j_call: TRBJ2-1
v_call: TRBV28
clone_size: NA
d_call: NA
cdr3_nt: TGTGCCAGCAGTTCGGCCCAATCAGGGCGGCGGTTAGGGAATGAGCAGTTCTTC
cdr3_aa: CASSSAQSGRRLGNEQFF

j_call: TRBJ2-5
v_call: TRBV9
clone_size: NA
d_call: NA
cdr3_nt: TGTGCCAGCAGCGTAGCTGGGACGGGGCAAGGGGCCCAGTACTTC
cdr3_aa: CASSVAGTGQGAQYF

j_call: TRBJ1-4
v_call: TRBV15
clone_size: NA
d_call: NA
cdr3_nt: TGTGCCACCAGCAGAGGGCGGATTACTAATGAAAAACTGTTTTTT
cdr3_aa: CATSRGRITNEKLFF

j_call: TRBJ2-7
v_call: TRBV6-5
clone_size: NA
d_call: TRBD1
cdr3_nt: TGTGCCAGCAGTTACTCGCACAGGGGGTACTCCTACGAGCAGTACTTC
cdr3_aa: CASSYSHRGYSYEQYF

j_call: TRBJ2-7
v_call: TRBV29-1
clone_size: NA
d_call: TRBD2
cdr3_nt: TGCAGCGTTGCCTCTTCCGCTAGCGGGGGAAGCTCCTACGAGCAGTACTTC
cdr3_aa: CSVASSASGGSSYEQYF

j_call: TRBJ2-3
v_call: TRBV4-2
clone_size: NA
d_call: TRBD2
cdr3_nt: TGTGCCAGCAGCCAAGATCTGTCGGCGGGGGGCCTAACAGATACGCAGTATTTT
cdr3_aa: CASSQDLSAGGLTDTQYF

j_call: TRBJ2-1
v_call: TRBV19
clone_size: NA
d_call: NA
cdr3_nt: TGTGCCAGTAGTATTAATCGGGGGCAAGAGCAGTTCTTC
cdr3_aa: CASSINRGQEQFF

j_call: TRBJ1-1
v_call: TRBV7-3
clone_size: NA
d_call: NA
cdr3_nt: TGTGCCAGCAGCCCGGGAGTCTCCGGGGGGCGAGCTTTCTTT
cdr3_aa: CASSPGVSGGRAFF

j_call: TRBJ1-3
v_call: TRBV4-2
clone_size: NA
d_call: NA
cdr3_nt: TGTGCCAGCAGCCAAGAAGGGGGTTCAGGAAACACCATATATTTT
cdr3_aa: CASSQEGGSGNTIYF

j_call: TRBJ2-3
v_call: TRBV4-3
clone_size: NA
d_call: NA
cdr3_nt: TGCGCCAGCAGCCAAGAAGTAGGCGGAGGGCCACAGAATACGCAGTATTTT
cdr3_aa: CASSQEVGGGPQNTQYF

j_call: TRBJ2-3
v_call: TRBV7-9
clone_size: NA
d_call: TRBD2
cdr3_nt: TGTGCCAGCAGCTTATGGGGCGGGGGATCCACAGATACGCAGTATTTT
cdr3_aa: CASSLWGGGSTDTQYF

j_call: TRBJ1-6
v_call: TRBV4-1
clone_size: NA
d_call: TRBD1
cdr3_nt: TGCGCCAGCAGTATCCAACCGGGACAGGGGATTCGGGCCCTCCACTTT
cdr3_aa: CASSIQPGQGIRALHF

j_call: TRBJ1-6
v_call: TRBV28
clone_size: NA
d_call: NA
cdr3_nt: TGTGCCAGCAGCTCGGGGACTGTGAATTCACCCCTCCACTTT
cdr3_aa: CASSSGTVNSPLHF